The 27 T cell receptor beta chains below all came from one sample that was sequenced in a study of T cells in Graves' hyperthyroidism and ophthalmopathy. RNA transcripts provided the source from which TCR beta CDR3 regions were amplified. First-round RT-PCR of the TCR CDR3 relied on the HTBI primer set. TCRdb used MiXCR to reprocess the multiplex PCR reads, holding one entry per CDR3 protein. Of around 500,000 distinct CDR3 sequences in the sample, roughly 14% were seen once. The sample was blood. The receptors shown here come from a woman between 18 and 29 years old with Graves' hyperthyroidism.

The table lists this clonotype with many counts. The chain combines TRBV6-1 with TRBJ2-1; D is possibly TRBD1 (5 bases). CDR1 MNHNS and CDR2 SASEGT come from the germline V gene. The CDR3 covers 15 residues. V dropped 0 bases and J dropped 1 base, with 7 bases sitting between them. The CDR3 region has the DNA TGTGCCAGCAGTGAAGCCCAGGGTTCCTACAATGAGCAGTTCTTC. This gives the protein CASSEAQGSYNEQFF.

The table lists this clonotype with many counts. The CDR3 spells CSVVAGGDTQYF. CDR3 nucleotide sequence: TGCAGCGTTGTGGCGGGAGGAGATACGCAGTATTTT. The genes are TRBV29-1 and TRBJ2-3; 8 positions match TRBD2. The CDR3 extends over 12 amino acids. Germline lookup yields CDR1 SQVTM and CDR2 ANQGSEA. Losses at the gene ends were 4 bases for V and 5 bases for J; bases not matched to a gene: 2.

This clonotype was seen repeatedly, ten times or more. This CDR3 is CATSHRGLASSYEQYV. In nucleotides, the CDR3 is TGTGCCACCTCACACCGGGGGCTAGCGAGCTCCTACGAGCAGTACGTC. The chain carries TRBV24-1 and TRBJ2-7; D might be TRBD1 or TRBD2, each matching 6 bases. Germline V gene sequence: CDR1 KGHDR, CDR2 SFDVKD. The CDR3 consists of 16 residues. V was cut by 9 bases and J by 0 bases, with 20 bases left in between.

About this clonotype: A much bigger clone sits one base away, suggesting this may be a read error. As the CDR3 is not closed by the conserved phenylalanine or tryptophan, this likely results from a read error. J is TRBJ1-1 and V is TRBV18; maybe TRBD1 (5 bases). With 1 base removed from V and 1 base from J, the gap between germline ends came to 7 bases. The CDR3 spans 14 residues. Germline V gene lookup returns CDR1 KGHSH and CDR2 LQKENI. In DNA form, the CDR3 reads TGTGCCAGCTCACCACAGGGGAGGAACACTGAAGCTTTCCTT. This gives the protein CASSPQGRNTEAFL.

This clonotype was seen at least ten times. This chain joins TRBV12-3 or TRBV12-4 and TRBJ2-7; D might be TRBD2 (6 bases). This CDR3 is built from 14 residues. The V gene lost 4 bases and the J gene lost 7 bases, with 17 bases spanning the gap. CDR3 residues: CASSWDGGLSEQYF. The CDR3 DNA reads as TGTGCCAGCAGTTGGGACGGAGGGCTGAGTGAGCAGTACTTC.

At least ten counts were recorded for this clonotype. The chain uses TRBV30 and TRBJ2-7; D gene uncertain. Germline CDR1 and CDR2: GTSNPN and SVGIG (reference sequence). This CDR3 region has 14 residues. Trimming shortened V by 1 base and J by 1 base, and 11 bases separated the two germline ends. The CDR3 region is CAWSGTPLSYEQYF. The CDR3 DNA follows: TGTGCCTGGAGTGGTACTCCGCTGTCCTACGAGCAGTACTTC. Full variable domain (outside the CDR3, taken from reference TRBV30 and TRBJ2-7): SQTIHQWPATLVQPVGSPLSLECTVEGTSNPNLYWYRQAAGRGLQLLFYSVGIGQISSEVPQNLSASRPQDRQFILSSKKLLLSDSGFYLCAWSGTPLSYEQYFGPGTRLTVT.

This clonotype was seen at least ten times. The CDR3 reads CASRTPGGSTDTQYF. CDR3 bases: TGTGCCAGCAGAACGCCAGGGGGGAGCACAGATACGCAGTATTTT. This chain joins TRBV27 and TRBJ2-3, with D possibly being TRBD1 (7 bases). CDR1 and CDR2 from the germline V gene are MNHEY and SMNVEV (reference sequence). This CDR3 is built from 15 residues. The ends were cut back, 6 bases at V and 0 bases at J, with 13 bases in the middle.

This clonotype occurred many times. The CDR3 DNA is TGCGCCAGCACCTCTAAGGCGAACACTGAAGCTTTCTTT. This translates into CASTSKANTEAFF. V usage is TRBV10-2 and J usage is TRBJ1-1, with D hard to call. The CDR3 sequence is 13 residues long. Germline CDR1 reads WSHSY; CDR2 reads SAAADI. Trimming pared 7 bases from V and 1 base from J, leaving 10 bases between.

This clonotype has at least ten counts. The genes are TRBV12-3 or TRBV12-4 and TRBJ1-1; weak D call: TRBD1 (6 bases). V lost 6 bases to trimming and J lost 2 bases, with 16 bases between them. This CDR3 is 15 amino acids long. DNA of the CDR3: TGTGCCAGCAGCATAGAGACAGGCGCAAACACTGAAGCTTTCTTT. Translating gives CASSIETGANTEAFF.

This clonotype occurred a few times. The genes are TRBV9 and TRBJ2-1; possibly TRBD2 for D (5 bases). V shed 4 bases and J shed 7 bases, with 21 bases lying between them. CDR3 length equals 16 residues. CDR1 SGDLS and CDR2 YYNGEE come from the germline V gene. CDR3 coding DNA: TGTGCCAGCAGCTCGCGGGCCTGGGGATGGGATAATGAGCAGTTCTTC. Translating gives CASSSRAWGWDNEQFF.

Turning to this clonotype: A read error is possible here, since a much larger clone lies one base away. This chain connects TRBV29-1 to TRBJ2-5; a weak D match, TRBD2 (5 bases). V dropped 4 bases and J dropped 0 bases, with 9 bases sitting between them. The germline CDR1 and CDR2 sequences are SQVTM and ANQGSEA. CDR3 size: 13 residues. The CDR3 sequence is CSVGTGNQETQYF. CDR3 sequence (DNA): TGCAGCGTTGGAACCGGGAACCAAGAGACCCAGTACTTC.

This clonotype was observed a handful of times. This sequence joins TRBV6-5 and TRBJ1-2; TRBD1 agrees at 8 bases. J gave up 6 bases and V 2 bases, and 2 bases lay outside the gene matches. In germline, CDR1 is MNHEY, CDR2 SVGAGI. This CDR3 region has 13 residues. The CDR3 bases are TGTGCCAGCAGTTACCAGGGGGCGAATGGCTACACCTTC. Translation gives CASSYQGANGYTF.

This chain connects TRBV20-1 to TRBJ2-7, with 9 bases that match TRBD2. The CDR3 contains 16 residues. The junction had 13 bases not matched to a gene; V was cut back by 5 bases and J by 2 bases. Germline CDR1 is DFQATT and CDR2 is SNEGSKA (reference sequence). Here the CDR3 DNA reads TGCAGTGCTCTAAATCTAGCGGGGAGGTCCGCCTACGAGCAGTACTTC. Its translation is CSALNLAGRSAYEQYF.

At least ten counts were recorded for this clonotype. This chain joins TRBV27 and TRBJ2-7; a possible D gene is TRBD1 (5 bases). The germline V gene encodes CDR1 MNHEY and CDR2 SMNVEV (reference sequence). V was pared by 5 bases and J by 2 bases, with 13 bases between. This CDR3 spans 14 amino acids. As DNA, the CDR3 is TGTGCCAGCAGTATTGGGCAGGGAACCTACGAGCAGTACTTC. Protein: CASSIGQGTYEQYF.

This clonotype was counted between two and nine times. The chain links TRBV27 to TRBJ2-2; D is perhaps TRBD2 (6 bases). In germline, CDR1 is MNHEY, CDR2 SMNVEV (reference sequence). The CDR3 sequence is 13 residues long. Trimming left V 5 bases short and J 14 bases short, with 18 bases between. CDR3 region: CASSAGTPGGLFF. CDR3 DNA: TGTGCCAGCAGTGCCGGGACCCCCGGGGGACTGTTTTTT.

This clonotype was counted between two and nine times. The J gene is TRBJ1-4, the V gene TRBV27, with 9 bases aligning to TRBD1. The CDR3 loop spans 14 amino acids. The J segment lost 8 bases and the V segment lost 6 bases, leaving 7 bases of the junction unmatched. Germline CDR1 MNHEY, CDR2 SMNVEV (reference sequence). The CDR3 loop is CASRMTGGDEKLFF. CDR3 sequence (DNA): TGTGCCAGCAGGATGACAGGGGGGGACGAAAAACTGTTTTTT.

CDR3 DNA sequence: TGCGCCAGCAGCCAAGTCCGACTAGCGGTCTACAATGAGCAGTTCTTC. Translation gives CASSQVRLAVYNEQFF. The chain couples TRBV4-1 to TRBJ2-1, with 9 bases fitting TRBD2. The germline CDR1 and CDR2 sequences are MGHRA and YSYEKL. This CDR3 is built from 16 residues. Losses at the gene ends were 1 base for V and 3 bases for J; bases not matched to a gene: 4.

The rearrangement links TRBV20-1 to TRBJ2-6; TRBD2 matches 9 bases. Trimming at V came to 3 bases and at J to 0 bases, leaving 6 bases not matched to a gene. The CDR3 loop spans 17 amino acids. Germline V CDR1 and CDR2: DFQATT, SNEGSKA (reference sequence). CDR3 DNA: TGCAGTGCTAGGGATGCGGGGGGGCTCTCTGGGGCCAACGTCCTGACTTTC. Protein product: CSARDAGGLSGANVLTF.

The CDR3, as DNA: TGTGCCAGCAGACTTACCACCAGGGACGGGGAGCTGTTTTTT. Amino acid sequence: CASRLTTRDGELFF. The chain uses TRBV27 and TRBJ2-2, with D possibly being TRBD1 (5 bases). CDR1 is MNHEY, CDR2 SMNVEV, per germline (reference sequence). This CDR3 region has 14 residues. The V gene lost 6 bases and the J gene lost 7 bases, with 15 bases spanning the gap.

This clonotype was seen at least ten times. This chain joins TRBV5-1 and TRBJ2-1; 11 nucleotides align to TRBD2. Germline V lookup: CDR1 SGHRS, CDR2 YFSETQ. The trim removed 4 bases at V and 3 bases at J, leaving 6 bases unmatched. This CDR3 has 16 amino acids. The CDR3 loop reads CASSERLAGFYNEQFF. CDR3 bases: TGCGCCAGCAGCGAAAGACTAGCGGGGTTCTACAATGAGCAGTTCTTC.

This clonotype was detected ten times or more. The genes are TRBV27 and TRBJ1-1; tentatively, D is TRBD1 (5 bases). Trimming took 3 bases from V and 3 from J, leaving 14 bases between them. Germline-derived CDR1 and CDR2 are MNHEY and SMNVEV (reference sequence). The CDR3 is made up of 15 amino acids. CDR3 in DNA: TGTGCCAGCAGTTTTGCCGGGGGAGGACACACTGAAGCTTTCTTT. It specifies CASSFAGGGHTEAFF.

This clonotype occurred a few times. The chain couples TRBV25-1 to TRBJ2-5; a possible D gene is TRBD1 (5 bases). V gave up 4 bases and J gave up 7 bases, with 19 bases separating them. CDR3 size: 15 residues. Per the germline V gene, CDR1 is MGHDK and CDR2 is SYGVNS. The CDR3 nucleotides read TGTGCCAGCAGTGGCGCCGCGGACATGGTTAGGACCCAGTACTTC. It specifies CASSGAADMVRTQYF.

This clonotype has just a few counts. The rearrangement joins TRBV7-9 to TRBJ2-5; no clear D gene. V lost 0 bases and J 3 bases, leaving 14 bases between the germline ends. Per the germline V gene, CDR1 is SEHNR and CDR2 is FQNEAQ (reference sequence). The CDR3 has 16 amino acids. The CDR3 coding sequence is TGTGCCAGCAGCTTAGCGTCCCATCGCGAAGAAGAGACCCAGTACTTC. Protein product: CASSLASHREEETQYF.

This clonotype was detected many times. CDR3 nucleotide sequence: TGTGCCAGCAGCACCGGGACTAGCGGGGTGCAAGAGACCCAGTACTTC. It is translated as CASSTGTSGVQETQYF. The chain has TRBV11-1 and TRBJ2-5; 13 bases match TRBD2. CDR1 and CDR2 (germline): SGHAT, FQDESV (reference sequence). The J segment lost 2 bases and the V segment lost 5 bases, leaving 5 bases of the junction unmatched. This CDR3 is built from 16 residues.

This clonotype was counted a few times. The chain is built from TRBV19 and TRBJ2-1, with 11 positions matching TRBD2. The V gene's germline CDR1 is LNHDA and CDR2 SQIVND (reference sequence). V was clipped by 3 bases and J by 4 bases; unmatched bases: 5. This CDR3 is built from 16 residues. The DNA for the CDR3 is TGTGCCAGTAGTATCTTTTCTAGCGGGGGGTACAATGAGCAGTTCTTC. This sequence encodes CASSIFSSGGYNEQFF.

The chain carries TRBV6-1 and TRBJ2-7; 12 bases fit TRBD2. The CDR3 loop spans 15 amino acids. After removal of 6 bases from V and 7 bases from J, the junction contained 10 bases not matched to a gene. CDR1 and CDR2 from the germline V gene are MNHNS and SASEGT. In nucleotides, the CDR3 is TGTGCCAGCAGCCAAGAGGGGACTAGCGGGCTTGAGCAGTACTTC. Translation: CASSQEGTSGLEQYF.

This clonotype was seen only a few times. This chain connects TRBV25-1 to TRBJ2-3; D gene uncertain. The V gene's germline CDR1 is MGHDK and CDR2 SYGVNS. Deletions cut 2 bases from V and 6 bases from J, with 12 bases between. This CDR3 region has 14 residues. The CDR3 nucleotides are TGTGCCAGCAGTGAAATGGGTGGGTTTGATACGCAGTATTTT. As protein: CASSEMGGFDTQYF.